A single sample is the source of the 26 T cell receptor beta chains below, sequenced in a study of cytotoxic CD8 clonotypes in ibrutinib-treated CLL. Assay used: immunoSEQ multiplex PCR; TCRdb lists only in-frame clones, some missing. The repertoire consists of under 300,000 clones, with roughly 74% occurring once and the leading ten covering over 15%. Sequenced here: PBMCs, sampled after 24 months of ibrutinib treatment. All receptors derive from a human donor with chronic lymphocytic leukemia.

This chain links TRBV6-5 with TRBJ2-5; D call uncertain. With 2 bases removed from V and 3 bases from J, the gap between germline ends came to 7 bases. Germline CDR1 MNHEY, CDR2 SVGAGI. The CDR3 spans 13 residues. The CDR3 bases are TGTGCCAGCAGTTACAGGTGGAAAGAGACCCAGTACTTC. Amino acids: CASSYRWKETQYF.

The chain uses TRBV5-1 and TRBJ1-4; unclear D gene. Germline CDR1 SGHRS, CDR2 YFSETQ. Trimming took 0 bases from V and 0 from J, leaving 3 bases between them. The CDR3 has 14 residues. Written as DNA, the CDR3 is TGCGCCAGCAGCTTGGCGCCAACTAATGAAAAACTGTTTTTT. Residues: CASSLAPTNEKLFF. Based on the CDR3 plus reference TRBV5-1 and TRBJ1-4, the full variable domain is KAGVTQTPRYLIKTRGQQVTLSCSPISGHRSVSWYQQTPGQGLQFLFEYFSETQRNKGNFPGRFSGRQFSNSRSEMNVSTLELGDSALYLCASSLAPTNEKLFFGSGTQLSVL.

This clone was counted a single time. This chain uses TRBV11-2 with TRBJ2-7; TRBD2 matches 9 bases. Germline loops: CDR1 SGHAT, CDR2 FQNNGV. The J segment lost 7 bases and the V segment lost 5 bases, leaving 9 bases of the junction unmatched. The CDR3 covers 14 residues. In DNA form, the CDR3 reads TGTGCCAGCAGCACCAGAGGGACTAGCCGTGAGCAGTACTTC. It translates to CASSTRGTSREQYF.

The CDR3 sequence is CASSRGGGDSYNEQFF. The CDR3 DNA follows: TGTGCCAGCAGTCGGGGGGGCGGGGACTCCTACAATGAGCAGTTCTTC. This sequence joins TRBV27 and TRBJ2-1, with 8 bases fitting TRBD2. The trim removed 5 bases at V and 0 bases at J, leaving 6 bases unmatched. The CDR3 has 16 amino acids. Germline V gives CDR1 MNHEY, CDR2 SMNVEV (reference sequence).

The rearrangement joins TRBV5-4 to TRBJ1-4, with TRBD1 matching over 7 bases. This CDR3 region has 15 residues. V lost 3 bases and J lost 5; bases outside the gene matches: 7. The V gene's germline CDR1 is SGHNT and CDR2 YYREEE (reference sequence). DNA of the CDR3: TGTGCCAGCAGCTCCTGGACAGGCACGAATGAAAAACTGTTTTTT. It is translated as CASSSWTGTNEKLFF.

This chain connects TRBV28 to TRBJ2-7, with D possibly matching TRBD2 (7 bases). This CDR3 spans 15 amino acids. V lost 7 bases, J lost 3 bases, and 19 bases lay in between. Germline loops: CDR1 MDHEN, CDR2 SYDVKM. The CDR3 spells CASNGGQGLFYEQYF. The CDR3 DNA reads as TGTGCCAGCAACGGGGGGCAGGGGCTCTTCTACGAGCAGTACTTC.

The chain recombines TRBV7-8 with TRBJ2-6, with a weak D call TRBD2 (5 bases). CDR1 SGHVS and CDR2 FQNEAQ come from the germline V gene. V shed 6 bases and J shed 2 bases, with 11 bases lying between them. CDR3 length equals 15 residues. The CDR3 sequence is CASRQRETGANVLTF. The CDR3 DNA reads TGTGCCAGCAGACAGAGGGAGACTGGGGCCAACGTCCTGACTTTC.

The chain joins TRBV19 to TRBJ2-3; 10 bases map to TRBD1. Trimming at V came to 7 bases and at J to 1 base, leaving 5 bases not matched to a gene. CDR3 size: 15 residues. The V gene's germline CDR1 is LNHDA and CDR2 SQIVND (reference sequence). CDR3 sequence (DNA): TGTGCCAGTATTCCGGGACAGGGGCGCACAGATACGCAGTATTTT. Translated, it gives CASIPGQGRTDTQYF.

The chain joins TRBV11-2 to TRBJ2-7; 7 bases are a match to TRBD2. Per germline, CDR1 SGHAT and CDR2 FQNNGV. V dropped 3 bases and J dropped 2; count of bases not matched to a gene: 4. The CDR3 extends over 14 amino acids. CDR3 nucleotide sequence: TGTGCCAGCAGCTTCCGCGGGAGTACCTACGAGCAGTACTTC. Translated, it gives CASSFRGSTYEQYF.

The chain combines TRBV29-1 with TRBJ2-3, with D unclear. The V end was cut by 3 bases, the J end by 2 bases, with 9 bases between. From germline, CDR1 is SQVTM and CDR2 ANQGSEA. The CDR3 runs 13 residues. CDR3 sequence (DNA): TGCAGCGTTGACGACACCTCCACAGATACGCAGTATTTT. Translating it yields CSVDDTSTDTQYF.

The chain recombines TRBV19 with TRBJ2-1; D is possibly TRBD2 (5 bases). V was trimmed by 5 bases and J by 7 bases, leaving 12 bases between them. This CDR3 comprises 13 residues. CDR1 and CDR2 from the germline V gene are LNHDA and SQIVND (reference sequence). DNA of the CDR3: TGTGCCAGTAGTTATTCCGGCGGGAATGAGCAGTTCTTC. It encodes CASSYSGGNEQFF.

The chain is built from TRBV19 and TRBJ1-2; D not certain. Germline CDR1 is LNHDA and CDR2 is SQIVND (reference sequence). Trimming took off 3 bases at V and 5 bases at J, with 13 bases between the two ends. The CDR3 has 14 amino acids. The CDR3 bases are TGTGCCAGTAGTATCGACGGTGGCCGTTATGGCTACACCTTC. It codes for CASSIDGGRYGYTF.

The chain is built from TRBV9 and TRBJ2-7; TRBD2 matches at 9 bases. The V and J ends lost 4 bases and 6 bases, in that order; junction bases with no gene match: 11. The CDR3 length is 15 residues. Per germline, CDR1 SGDLS and CDR2 YYNGEE. The CDR3 sequence is CASSPSGTSPGEQYF. DNA of the CDR3: TGTGCCAGCAGCCCATCCGGGACTAGCCCTGGCGAGCAGTACTTC. The variable domain in full, with the rest retrieved from reference TRBV9 and TRBJ2-7, is DSGVTQTPKHLITATGQRVTLRCSPRSGDLSVYWYQQSLDQGLQFLIQYYNGEERAKGNILERFSAQQFPDLHSELNLSSLELGDSALYFCASSPSGTSPGEQYFGPGTRLTVT.

The CDR3 region has the DNA TGTGCCTCCACCGGGACCGAGGGTTCTTACTACAATGAGCAGTTCTTC. Translating it yields CASTGTEGSYYNEQFF. This chain joins TRBV30 and TRBJ2-1; D may match TRBD1 or TRBD2 (5 bases each). The V end lost 7 bases, the J end lost 3 bases, and 22 bases lay between the germline ends. The CDR3 length is 16 residues. The V gene's germline CDR1 is GTSNPN and CDR2 SVGIG (reference sequence).

V gene TRBV2 combines with J gene TRBJ1-2, with D unresolved. Looked up from germline, CDR1 is SNHLY and CDR2 is FYNNEI. The CDR3 spans 15 residues. V lost 6 bases, J lost 3 bases, and 17 bases lay in between. The CDR3 DNA reads as TGTGCCAGCAGCCCGTTCAGCGTTGGGTACTATGGCTACACCTTC. Its translation is CASSPFSVGYYGYTF.

The chain uses TRBV5-1 and TRBJ2-3; 7 nucleotides match TRBD2. V shed 4 bases and J 4 bases; nucleotides not matched to a gene: 12. The V gene's germline CDR1 is SGHRS and CDR2 YFSETQ. The CDR3 extends over 16 amino acids. In DNA form, the CDR3 reads TGCGCCAGCAGCCAGAAGGGCGGGAGAGACCCAGATACGCAGTATTTT. Translating gives CASSQKGGRDPDTQYF. Supplemented by reference TRBV5-1 and TRBJ2-3, the full variable domain reads KAGVTQTPRYLIKTRGQQVTLSCSPISGHRSVSWYQQTPGQGLQFLFEYFSETQRNKGNFPGRFSGRQFSNSRSEMNVSTLELGDSALYLCASSQKGGRDPDTQYFGPGTRLTVL.

The chain carries TRBV6-4 and TRBJ2-1, with D possibly being TRBD2 (6 bases). Trimming removed 3 bases at V and 9 bases at J, with 12 bases between. The CDR3 has 13 amino acids. CDR1 is MRHNA, CDR2 SNTAGT, per germline. The CDR3 sequence is CASSEGGEGEQFF. As DNA, the CDR3 is TGTGCCAGCAGTGAGGGGGGTGAGGGTGAGCAGTTCTTC.

V and J are TRBV11-3 and TRBJ2-1; 15 bases map to TRBD2. CDR1 SGHNT and CDR2 YENEEA come from the germline V gene. There are 17 residues in the CDR3. J was trimmed by 9 bases and V by 5 bases; bases with no gene match: 11. This CDR3 reads CASSPSAGLAGGVEQFF. The DNA for the CDR3 is TGTGCCAGCAGCCCAAGTGCGGGACTAGCGGGAGGAGTTGAGCAGTTCTTC.

In the case of this clone: The junction departs from germline at one end; a sequencing error may be responsible. V gene TRBV7-2 combines with J gene TRBJ2-7; D remains unclear. The CDR3 extends over 14 amino acids. CDR1 and CDR2 (germline): SGHTA, FQGNSA. In nucleotides, the CDR3 is TGTGCCAGCAGCTTAGCGATTAGCTCCCACGAGCAGTACTTC. The encoded protein is CASSLAISSHEQYF.

The rearrangement joins TRBV27 to TRBJ2-3; 7 bases match TRBD2. Germline V gene lookup returns CDR1 MNHEY and CDR2 SMNVEV (reference sequence). V shed 5 bases, J shed 7 bases, and the junction held 9 bases outside the gene matches. The CDR3 sequence is 14 residues long. This chain's CDR3 is CASSPGLGSHTQYF. CDR3 DNA sequence: TGTGCCAGCAGTCCCGGACTAGGTAGCCATACGCAGTATTTT.

In this sample, this clone turned up a few times. One end of the junction does not line up with germline, which may come from a read error. The genes are TRBV7-7 and TRBJ2-1, with 9 bases matching TRBD1. Germline assignment: CDR1 SSHAT and CDR2 FNYEAQ (reference sequence). The CDR3 runs to 15 residues. The CDR3 region is CASSFDRGTYNEQFF. For the CDR3, the DNA is TGTGCTAGCAGTTTCGACAGGGGGACCTACAATGAGCAGTTCTTC.

The V and J genes are TRBV27 and TRBJ2-7, with 14 bases identical to TRBD2. The CDR3 length is 15 residues. The junction had 8 bases not matched to a gene; V was cut back by 7 bases and J by 6 bases. Germline V lookup: CDR1 MNHEY, CDR2 SMNVEV (reference sequence). The CDR3 bases are TGTGCCAGCAAACCGGGGACTAGCGGGGGCGGCGAGCAGTACTTC. Translating gives CASKPGTSGGGEQYF.

The chain is built from TRBV5-1 and TRBJ2-3; 7 nucleotides line up with TRBD2. This CDR3 has 12 amino acids. Trimming took 4 bases from V and 12 from J; bases not matched to a gene: 8. CDR1 SGHRS and CDR2 YFSETQ come from the germline V gene. The CDR3 reads CASSPETSPQYF. The CDR3 DNA sequence: TGCGCCAGCAGCCCTGAGACTAGCCCCCAGTATTTT.

This rearrangement joins TRBV18 to TRBJ2-1; TRBD1 matches 8 bases. CDR3 length: 19 amino acids. V lost 4 bases to trimming and J lost 8 bases; unmatched junction nucleotides: 22. Germline V gene lookup returns CDR1 KGHSH and CDR2 LQKENI. The CDR3 sequence: CASSLNRAGGLQVIHEQFF. The CDR3 region has the DNA TGTGCCAGCTCACTAAACCGGGCAGGGGGCCTGCAGGTGATCCATGAGCAGTTCTTC.

The rearrangement joins TRBV7-8 to TRBJ1-4; the D gene is possibly TRBD1 (5 bases). Germline CDR1 and CDR2: SGHVS and FQNEAQ. The CDR3 extends over 18 amino acids. The V end lost 3 bases, the J end lost 3 bases, and 20 bases lay between the germline ends. CDR3 protein: CASSFRRGIGGSNEKLFF. The CDR3 DNA follows: TGTGCCAGCAGCTTCCGTAGAGGGATTGGGGGGTCTAATGAAAAACTGTTTTTT.

The V gene is TRBV15, the J gene TRBJ2-7, with D perhaps TRBD1 (6 bases). The CDR3 contains 16 residues. V lost 1 base to trimming and J lost 7 bases, with 20 bases between them. From germline, CDR1 is LNHNV and CDR2 YYDKDF (reference sequence). CDR3 protein: CATSRGAGTYPTEQYF. In DNA form, the CDR3 reads TGTGCCACCAGCAGAGGTGCCGGGACATACCCTACGGAGCAGTACTTC. Combining the CDR3 with reference TRBV15 and TRBJ2-7 gives the whole variable domain DAMVIQNPRYQVTQFGKPVTLSCSQTLNHNVMYWYQQKSSQAPKLLFHYYDKDFNNEADTPDNFQSRRPNTSFCFLDIRSPGLGDTAMYLCATSRGAGTYPTEQYFGPGTRLTVT.